A selection of T cell receptor beta chains follows, all from one sample in a study of cytomegalovirus exposure and HLA in healthy donors. This table comes from immunoSEQ multiplex PCR, and its TCRdb copy is limited to in-frame clones, with some not included. The data show approximately 150,000 clones, 80% seen once. The source material was PBMCs. The receptors come from a woman aged 40-49 years in good health and CMV-seronegative. Each CDR3 is given with its conserved first and last residue. Fields, in order: V gene, clone size, D gene, J gene, CDR3 DNA, CDR3 protein. D genes are given only for firm matches. Size tells how often a clone was seen (once, few, many) or the class of an expanded clone, and some rows leave it out.

v_call: TRBV4-1
clone_size: -
d_call: -
j_call: TRBJ2-2
cdr3_nt: TGCGCCAGCAGCCAAGATCGATACGTGGCTGGGGAGCTGTTTTTT
cdr3_aa: CASSQDRYVAGELFF

v_call: TRBV28
clone_size: once
d_call: TRBD1
j_call: TRBJ1-6
cdr3_nt: TGTGCCAGCAGTTCCGGACAGGTCGGGGCAGGGGGTTCACCCCTCCACTTT
cdr3_aa: CASSSGQVGAGGSPLHF

v_call: TRBV2
clone_size: -
d_call: -
j_call: TRBJ2-7
cdr3_nt: TGTGCCAGCAGTGAGAGGATCGAGCAGTACTTC
cdr3_aa: CASSERIEQYF

v_call: TRBV27
clone_size: -
d_call: TRBD2
j_call: TRBJ2-3
cdr3_nt: TGTGCCAGCACCCCAGGGCCTAGCGGGTATTTGGATACGCAGTATTTT
cdr3_aa: CASTPGPSGYLDTQYF

v_call: TRBV21-1
clone_size: -
d_call: -
j_call: TRBJ2-7
cdr3_nt: TGTGCCAGCAGCAAAAGCGCAGTCTACGAGCAGTACTTC
cdr3_aa: CASSKSAVYEQYF

v_call: TRBV5-5
clone_size: once
d_call: TRBD1
j_call: TRBJ1-6
cdr3_nt: TGTGCCAGCAGCTTGGCATTACCGGGACAGGGATCGAATTCACCCCTCCACTTT
cdr3_aa: CASSLALPGQGSNSPLHF

v_call: TRBV27
clone_size: -
d_call: TRBD1
j_call: TRBJ2-7
cdr3_nt: TGTGCCAGCAGACCACAGGGGTTCGGAGGTTCTCAGTCCTACGAGCAGTACTTC
cdr3_aa: CASRPQGFGGSQSYEQYF

v_call: TRBV10-1
clone_size: few
d_call: -
j_call: TRBJ2-7
cdr3_nt: TGCGCCAGCAGGCTTACTATCGAGCAGTACTTC
cdr3_aa: CASRLTIEQYF

v_call: TRBV18
clone_size: -
d_call: TRBD1
j_call: TRBJ2-7
cdr3_nt: TGTGCCAGCTCACGTCCGGGACAGGGGGCACACGAGCAGTACTTC
cdr3_aa: CASSRPGQGAHEQYF

v_call: TRBV28
clone_size: few
d_call: -
j_call: TRBJ2-2
cdr3_nt: TGTGCCAGCAGTATTCCAGGGAAGGGTACCGGGGAGCTGTTTTTT
cdr3_aa: CASSIPGKGTGELFF

v_call: TRBV29-1
clone_size: -
d_call: TRBD1
j_call: TRBJ1-2
cdr3_nt: TGCAGCGCCTCGACAGGGGGCGCAGGCTACACCTTC
cdr3_aa: CSASTGGAGYTF

v_call: TRBV9
clone_size: -
d_call: -
j_call: TRBJ1-1
cdr3_nt: TGTGCCAGCAGCGTAGGGTACAGGATTGGGCCGAACACTGAAGCTTTCTTT
cdr3_aa: CASSVGYRIGPNTEAFF

v_call: TRBV28
clone_size: -
d_call: TRBD1
j_call: TRBJ1-6
cdr3_nt: TGTGCCAGTTCGGGACAGGTTTATAATTCACCCCTCCACTTT
cdr3_aa: CASSGQVYNSPLHF

v_call: TRBV7-3
clone_size: -
d_call: TRBD2
j_call: TRBJ2-4
cdr3_nt: TGTGCCAGCAGCCCTAACCGGGAGGTGGACATTCAGTACTTC
cdr3_aa: CASSPNREVDIQYF

v_call: TRBV15
clone_size: -
d_call: -
j_call: TRBJ2-1
cdr3_nt: TGTGCCACCAGCAGAGATAGAGCAGCGGCATACAATGAGCAGTTCTTC
cdr3_aa: CATSRDRAAAYNEQFF

v_call: TRBV11-2
clone_size: few
d_call: -
j_call: TRBJ1-2
cdr3_nt: TGTGCCAGCAGCTTAGAAGTGAGCGGTGGCTACACCTTC
cdr3_aa: CASSLEVSGGYTF

v_call: TRBV7-9
clone_size: -
d_call: TRBD1
j_call: TRBJ1-2
cdr3_nt: TGTGCCAGCAGCCCAAGGGATCTGGGACAGGGGCTCTGGGGCTACACCTTC
cdr3_aa: CASSPRDLGQGLWGYTF

v_call: TRBV5-5
clone_size: -
d_call: -
j_call: TRBJ2-1
cdr3_nt: TGTGCCAGCAGCCACCTCCCGGGGGTCAATGAGCAGTTCTTC
cdr3_aa: CASSHLPGVNEQFF

v_call: TRBV19
clone_size: -
d_call: TRBD2
j_call: TRBJ2-7
cdr3_nt: TGTGCCAGTAGTATCCCCGGGAGGGCCCACGAGCAGTACTTC
cdr3_aa: CASSIPGRAHEQYF

v_call: TRBV14
clone_size: few
d_call: -
j_call: TRBJ1-2
cdr3_nt: TGTGCCAGCAGCCAAGGGCCTGGGGGGGATGGCTACACCTTC
cdr3_aa: CASSQGPGGDGYTF

v_call: TRBV5-1
clone_size: -
d_call: TRBD2
j_call: TRBJ2-7
cdr3_nt: TGCGCCAGCAGCTTCATAGCGGGAGGCGCCTACGAGCAGTACTTC
cdr3_aa: CASSFIAGGAYEQYF

v_call: TRBV10-3
clone_size: -
d_call: TRBD1
j_call: TRBJ1-4
cdr3_nt: TGTGCCATCAGCGGGACAGGGGATGAAAAACTGTTTTTT
cdr3_aa: CAISGTGDEKLFF

v_call: TRBV19
clone_size: once
d_call: -
j_call: TRBJ2-5
cdr3_nt: TGTGCCAGTGCGCCAAGGGGGGGGCGAGAGACCCAGTACTTC
cdr3_aa: CASAPRGGRETQYF

v_call: TRBV11-3
clone_size: -
d_call: -
j_call: TRBJ2-3
cdr3_nt: TGTGCCAGCAGCTTAGAAGCGTTCGGAGGAGATACGCAGTATTTT
cdr3_aa: CASSLEAFGGDTQYF

v_call: TRBV6-5
clone_size: -
d_call: TRBD1
j_call: TRBJ2-5
cdr3_nt: TGTGCCAGCTGGGACAGGGGGCGCCAAGAGACCCAGTACTTC
cdr3_aa: CASWDRGRQETQYF

v_call: TRBV7-9
clone_size: -
d_call: -
j_call: TRBJ2-7
cdr3_nt: TGTTCCAGCAGCTTAGCGACATACGAGCAGTACTTC
cdr3_aa: CSSSLATYEQYF

v_call: TRBV28
clone_size: -
d_call: TRBD2
j_call: TRBJ2-1
cdr3_nt: TGTGCCAGCCGACTAGCGGTTGGCAATGAGCAGTTCTTC
cdr3_aa: CASRLAVGNEQFF

v_call: TRBV28
clone_size: -
d_call: TRBD1
j_call: TRBJ1-1
cdr3_nt: TGTGCCAGCAGCCCTGGGACAGGGCACACTGAAGCTTTCTTT
cdr3_aa: CASSPGTGHTEAFF

v_call: TRBV2
clone_size: -
d_call: TRBD1
j_call: TRBJ2-2
cdr3_nt: TGTGCCAGCAGTGATGACAGGGTGAACACCGGGGAGCTGTTTTTT
cdr3_aa: CASSDDRVNTGELFF

v_call: TRBV6-6
clone_size: -
d_call: -
j_call: TRBJ2-2
cdr3_nt: TGTGCCAGCGAACGGAACAGGGTGGGTGGGGAGCTGTTTTTT
cdr3_aa: CASERNRVGGELFF

v_call: TRBV7-7
clone_size: -
d_call: -
j_call: TRBJ2-2
cdr3_nt: TGTGCCAGCAGCTTAGCGGGCTCCGGGGAGCTGTTTTTT
cdr3_aa: CASSLAGSGELFF

v_call: TRBV27
clone_size: -
d_call: TRBD1
j_call: TRBJ2-7
cdr3_nt: TGTGCCAGCAGTGCGACAGGGGATTACGAGCAGTACTTC
cdr3_aa: CASSATGDYEQYF

v_call: TRBV7-9
clone_size: -
d_call: TRBD1
j_call: TRBJ1-2
cdr3_nt: TGTTCCAGCAGCCCCCCGACAGGGTTGGACTACACCTTC
cdr3_aa: CSSSPPTGLDYTF

v_call: TRBV28
clone_size: -
d_call: -
j_call: TRBJ1-2
cdr3_nt: TGTGCCCTCCGGAGGCAGGACGGAATTGGCTACACCTTC
cdr3_aa: CALRRQDGIGYTF

v_call: TRBV9
clone_size: -
d_call: TRBD2
j_call: TRBJ2-5
cdr3_nt: TGTGCCAGCAGCGTAACCAGCGGGAACACGGAGACCCAGTACTTC
cdr3_aa: CASSVTSGNTETQYF

v_call: TRBV28
clone_size: few
d_call: TRBD1
j_call: TRBJ2-5
cdr3_nt: TGTGCCAGCAGTTTGACGGGACAGGGAATAGAGACCCAGTACTTC
cdr3_aa: CASSLTGQGIETQYF

v_call: TRBV5-6
clone_size: -
d_call: TRBD1
j_call: TRBJ1-4
cdr3_nt: TGTGCCAGCAGCCGGACAGGGTCTTCTGCAACTAATGAAAAACTGTTTTTT
cdr3_aa: CASSRTGSSATNEKLFF

v_call: TRBV7-8
clone_size: -
d_call: TRBD1
j_call: TRBJ2-1
cdr3_nt: TGTGCCAGCAGGCGGAACAGGGGGTCTTATGAGCAGTTCTTC
cdr3_aa: CASRRNRGSYEQFF

v_call: TRBV7-2
clone_size: once
d_call: TRBD2
j_call: TRBJ2-3
cdr3_nt: TGTGCCAGCAGCTTTTGGCGGGAGGCCGACACAGATACGCAGTATTTT
cdr3_aa: CASSFWREADTDTQYF

v_call: TRBV9
clone_size: few
d_call: -
j_call: TRBJ1-5
cdr3_nt: TGTGCCAGCAGCACCGCGGGGGGGCATCAGCCCCAGCATTTT
cdr3_aa: CASSTAGGHQPQHF

v_call: TRBV28
clone_size: -
d_call: -
j_call: TRBJ2-4
cdr3_nt: TGTGCCAGCAGCCCCATAGAGAGGGGGAACATTCAGTACTTC
cdr3_aa: CASSPIERGNIQYF

v_call: TRBV4-1
clone_size: -
d_call: TRBD2
j_call: TRBJ2-5
cdr3_nt: TGCGCCAGCAGCCTGGGTATAGCGGGTCAAGAGACCCAGTACTTC
cdr3_aa: CASSLGIAGQETQYF

v_call: TRBV19
clone_size: -
d_call: TRBD1
j_call: TRBJ1-6
cdr3_nt: TGTGCCAGTAGTCCGGGGACAGGAAGCTCCTATAATTCACCCCTCCACTTT
cdr3_aa: CASSPGTGSSYNSPLHF

v_call: TRBV11-2
clone_size: -
d_call: TRBD2
j_call: TRBJ2-1
cdr3_nt: TGTGCCAGCAGCCCGAAACTAGCGGGGCTCTACAATGAGCAGTTCTTC
cdr3_aa: CASSPKLAGLYNEQFF

v_call: TRBV18
clone_size: few
d_call: -
j_call: TRBJ2-5
cdr3_nt: TGTGCCAGCTCCCTCCTGCGACAGCAAGAGACCCAGTACTTC
cdr3_aa: CASSLLRQQETQYF

v_call: TRBV28
clone_size: few
d_call: TRBD1
j_call: TRBJ2-7
cdr3_nt: TGTGCCAGCAGTTTACAGGGGGTTGGAACCTACGAGCAGTACTTC
cdr3_aa: CASSLQGVGTYEQYF

v_call: TRBV29-1
clone_size: -
d_call: TRBD2
j_call: TRBJ2-3
cdr3_nt: TGCAGCGTTGAAACGGCTAGCGGGGGTCCAAGCACAGATACGCAGTATTTT
cdr3_aa: CSVETASGGPSTDTQYF

v_call: TRBV28
clone_size: -
d_call: -
j_call: TRBJ2-7
cdr3_nt: TGTGCCAGCAGACAACCGGGCCTCAGGGGCTACGAGCAGTACTTC
cdr3_aa: CASRQPGLRGYEQYF

v_call: TRBV19
clone_size: -
d_call: TRBD2
j_call: TRBJ2-6
cdr3_nt: TGTGCCAGTAGAAGAAGCGGGGCCCCCTCGGGGGCCAACGTCCTGACTTTC
cdr3_aa: CASRRSGAPSGANVLTF

v_call: TRBV5-1
clone_size: -
d_call: -
j_call: TRBJ1-3
cdr3_nt: TGCGCCAGCAGCTTGGAAGCGAGCTCTGGAAACACCATATATTTT
cdr3_aa: CASSLEASSGNTIYF

v_call: TRBV19
clone_size: -
d_call: -
j_call: TRBJ2-2
cdr3_nt: TGTGCCAGTAGTAACATCGGGGAGCTGTTTTTT
cdr3_aa: CASSNIGELFF

v_call: TRBV4-2
clone_size: -
d_call: -
j_call: TRBJ2-1
cdr3_nt: TGTGCCAGCAGCCAAGGTACGCAGGGCTCCTACAATGAGCAGTTCTTC
cdr3_aa: CASSQGTQGSYNEQFF

v_call: TRBV9
clone_size: -
d_call: -
j_call: TRBJ2-7
cdr3_nt: TGTGCCAGCAGCGTAGGAGGAGACTCCTACGAGCAGTACTTC
cdr3_aa: CASSVGGDSYEQYF

v_call: TRBV7-3
clone_size: -
d_call: -
j_call: TRBJ2-1
cdr3_nt: TGTGCCAGCAGCTTAACCGCCAGCTACAATGAGCAGTTCTTC
cdr3_aa: CASSLTASYNEQFF